Shown below are 15 T cell receptor beta chains from a single sample sequenced in a study of graft-versus-host responses after intestinal transplantation. Clones were read by immunoSEQ multiplex PCR, and TCRdb kept only the in-frame ones, dropping some. The data hold 90,000 to 95,000 clones, with approximately 90% observed a single time. These receptors are not linked to any known antigen. Sequencing used unstimulated CD8+ T cells sorted from spleen or lymph node cells, obtained before intestinal transplant. The receptors shown here come from a human donor who received an intestinal transplant.

The V and J genes are TRBV27 and TRBJ1-2, with 7 bases identical to TRBD1. Germline lookup yields CDR1 MNHEY and CDR2 SMNVEV (reference sequence). J was trimmed by 0 bases and V by 4 bases; bases with no gene match: 2. The CDR3 runs to 14 residues. The CDR3 region is CASSWGQTNYGYTF. DNA of the CDR3: TGTGCCAGCAGTTGGGGACAGACTAACTATGGCTACACCTTC.

This clone was counted only a few times. The CDR3 spells CALRRGYTIYF. The CDR3 DNA sequence: TGTGCCCTCCGGCGGGGTTACACCATATATTTT. V is TRBV6-1 and J is TRBJ1-3; the D is unclear. CDR1 and CDR2 from the germline V gene are MNHNS and SASEGT. V was pared by 11 bases and J by 8 bases, with 13 bases between. This CDR3 is 11 amino acids long.

The rearrangement joins TRBV7-9 to TRBJ2-3; D call uncertain. The CDR3 has 11 amino acids. V gave up 8 bases and J gave up 4 bases, with 7 bases separating them. Germline values: CDR1 SEHNR, CDR2 FQNEAQ (reference sequence). In nucleotides, the CDR3 is TGTGCCAGCGCGTACCCAGATACGCAGTATTTT. It encodes CASAYPDTQYF.

The chain is built from TRBV29-1 and TRBJ2-1, with 12 bases fitting TRBD2. The CDR3 is 13 residues long. Germline V gene sequence: CDR1 SQVTM, CDR2 ANQGSEA. V dropped 7 bases and J dropped 8; count of bases not matched to a gene: 6. CDR3 sequence reads: CSGLAGGPDEQFF. CDR3 bases: TGCAGCGGTCTAGCGGGGGGGCCCGATGAGCAGTTCTTC.

This clone occurred once. The rearrangement links TRBV7-9 to TRBJ2-5; 8 nucleotides agree with TRBD2. V was clipped by 2 bases and J by 6 bases; unmatched bases: 11. Germline CDR1 and CDR2: SEHNR and FQNEAQ (reference sequence). CDR3 length equals 16 residues. The chain's CDR3 is CASSLLRGDPSKTQYF. The CDR3 DNA follows: TGTGCCAGCAGCTTATTGCGGGGGGACCCGAGTAAGACCCAGTACTTC.

The chain combines TRBV5-1 with TRBJ2-7; possible D gene TRBD2, 5 bases. Germline assignment: CDR1 SGHRS and CDR2 YFSETQ. The CDR3 contains 16 residues. Trimming took off 0 bases at V and 3 bases at J, with 16 bases between the two ends. Here the CDR3 DNA reads TGCGCCAGCAGCTTGGAGGTGGTGGCTAGCTTCTACGAGCAGTACTTC. Its protein is CASSLEVVASFYEQYF. The variable domain in full, completed from reference TRBV5-1 and TRBJ2-7, reads KAGVTQTPRYLIKTRGQQVTLSCSPISGHRSVSWYQQTPGQGLQFLFEYFSETQRNKGNFPGRFSGRQFSNSRSEMNVSTLELGDSALYLCASSLEVVASFYEQYFGPGTRLTVT.

The chain combines TRBV19 with TRBJ2-7; D not resolved. The CDR3 consists of 14 residues. Germline CDR1 is LNHDA and CDR2 is SQIVND (reference sequence). V lost 3 bases and J 0 bases, leaving 9 bases between the germline ends. CDR3 in amino acids: CASSITASSYEQYF. The CDR3 DNA sequence: TGTGCCAGTAGTATCACAGCAAGCTCCTACGAGCAGTACTTC.

The rearrangement uses TRBV4-1 and TRBJ2-1; D is possibly TRBD2 (6 bases). CDR1 is MGHRA, CDR2 YSYEKL, per germline. The V and J ends lost 1 base and 0 bases respectively, with 13 bases between them. CDR3 size: 17 residues. Written as DNA, the CDR3 is TGCGCCAGCAGCCAAGTTTATCCGGGACTCTCCTACAATGAGCAGTTCTTC. It translates to CASSQVYPGLSYNEQFF.

This chain uses TRBV10-3 with TRBJ1-1; the match to TRBD1 covers 8 bases. With 0 bases clipped from V and 3 bases from J, the junction kept 18 bases outside the gene matches. This CDR3 comprises 20 residues. Germline V gives CDR1 ENHRY, CDR2 SYGVKD. This chain's CDR3 is CAISESLDRGGRESDTEAFF. The CDR3 coding sequence is TGTGCCATCAGTGAGTCCCTCGACAGGGGAGGGAGAGAAAGTGACACTGAAGCTTTCTTT.

The chain carries TRBV27 and TRBJ1-2; perhaps TRBD1 as D (6 bases). Germline CDR1 MNHEY, CDR2 SMNVEV (reference sequence). The germline V and J ends were trimmed by 5 bases and 4 bases, with 20 bases remaining between them. CDR3 length equals 16 residues. The CDR3 loop reads CASSPLDRIYLYGYTF. CDR3 DNA sequence: TGTGCCAGCAGTCCCCTCGACAGGATTTACCTCTATGGCTACACCTTC.

The chain combines TRBV7-9 with TRBJ1-3, with 10 positions matching TRBD1. Germline CDR1 is SEHNR and CDR2 is FQNEAQ (reference sequence). V shed 5 bases, J shed 6 bases, and the junction held 10 bases outside the gene matches. The CDR3 contains 16 residues. CDR3 sequence reads: CASSLPIGTGENTIYF. CDR3 bases: TGTGCCAGCAGCCTCCCAATCGGGACAGGGGAAAACACCATATATTTT. Filled out from reference TRBV7-9 and TRBJ1-3, the complete variable domain reads DTGVSQNPRHKITKRGQNVTFRCDPISEHNRLYWYRQTLGQGPEFLTYFQNEAQLEKSRLLSDRFSAERPKGSFSTLEIQRTEQGDSAMYLCASSLPIGTGENTIYFGEGSWLTVV.

V usage is TRBV15 and J usage is TRBJ2-3, with 11 bases fitting TRBD1. V shed 5 bases and J 0 bases; nucleotides not matched to a gene: 4. This CDR3 has 16 residues. The germline CDR1 and CDR2 sequences are LNHNV and YYDKDF (reference sequence). CDR3 residues: CATSGGQGGSTDTQYF. Here the CDR3 DNA reads TGTGCCACCAGCGGGGGACAGGGGGGGAGCACAGATACGCAGTATTTT.

The gene calls are TRBV9 and TRBJ1-4; tentatively, D is TRBD1 (5 bases). The CDR3 totals 15 residues. Germline CDR1 and CDR2: SGDLS and YYNGEE. V lost 0 bases and J lost 8, with 14 bases in between. CDR3 sequence reads: CASSVAGDPGEKLFF. CDR3 sequence (DNA): TGTGCCAGCAGCGTAGCTGGGGACCCCGGGGAAAAACTGTTTTTT.

Details on this clone: Additional DNA sequences in this sample encode the identical CDR3. The chain is built from TRBV13 and TRBJ2-1, with D unresolved. This CDR3 has 14 amino acids. Germline V gives CDR1 PRHDT, CDR2 FYEKMQ (reference sequence). The ends were cut back, 5 bases at V and 4 bases at J, with 12 bases in the middle. CDR3 in amino acids: CASSLGRPYNEQFF. The CDR3, as DNA: TGTGCCAGCAGCCTCGGTAGGCCTTACAATGAGCAGTTCTTC.

The chain uses TRBV5-6 and TRBJ2-3, with unresolved D. Trimming removed 4 bases at V and 4 bases at J, with 7 bases between. In germline, CDR1 is SGHDT, CDR2 YYEEEE. The CDR3 is made up of 12 amino acids. The CDR3 coding sequence is TGTGCCAGCAGCCCTAGTGCAGATACGCAGTATTTT. This sequence encodes CASSPSADTQYF.